This T cell receptor beta chain emerged from a study of cytomegalovirus exposure and HLA in healthy donors. The primer mix had 60 Vbeta and 13 Jbeta primers. Authors' analysis steps: An analysis performed later counted about 80 million unique TCR beta chains (approximately 12 million of them shared). Profiling relied on immunoSEQ multiplex PCR, and the TCRdb table lists in-frame clones only, not all of them. That table is the source of V, J and clone size, and D and trimming were worked out from the DNA. This sample's clone table lists tens of thousands of clones. Germline V gene data show CDR1 as SGHDT and CDR2 as YYEEEE. This CDR3 is 16 amino acids long. With 4 bases removed from V and 4 bases from J, the gap between germline ends came to 20 bases. Comments on this clone: Its antigen remains unknown.

Broader study findings: By a later analysis, the bulk of CMV-associated TCR beta chains appeared HLA-restricted.

The receptor comes from a woman in her twenties or thirties in good health and CMV-seronegative. The chain carries TRBV5-6 and TRBJ2-5, with a weak D call TRBD2 (7 bases). Sequencing was performed on PBMCs. CDR3 sequence (DNA): TGTGCCAGCAGCCCTCGCGGGGGCCTCCTTCGAGAGACCCAGTACTTC. Encoded protein: CASSPRGGLLRETQYF. The full variable domain, its missing parts supplied by reference TRBV5-6 and TRBJ2-5, is DAGVTQSPTHLIKTRGQQVTLRCSPKSGHDTVSWYQQALGQGPQFIFQYYEEEERQRGNFPDRFSGHQFPNYSSELNVNALLLGDSALYLCASSPRGGLLRETQYFGPGTRLLVL.